The next 31 T cell receptor beta chains were all read from a single sample in a study of T cells in Graves' hyperthyroidism and ophthalmopathy. Amplified TCR beta CDR3 regions derived from RNA transcripts. A first-round RT-PCR of the TCR CDR3 used the HTBI primer set. TCRdb re-derived calls from the multiplex PCR reads in MiXCR, one entry per CDR3 protein. The sample has about 210,000 distinct CDR3 sequences, under 20% seen once. The sequencing input was blood. The receptors here all came from a man in his fifties or sixties with Graves' hyperthyroidism.

This clonotype appeared many times. This chain connects TRBV20-1 to TRBJ1-2; weak D call: TRBD1 (5 bases). V was pared by 0 bases and J by 8 bases, with 19 bases between. The V gene's germline CDR1 is DFQATT and CDR2 SNEGSKA (reference sequence). The CDR3 has 15 residues. The CDR3, as DNA: TGCAGTGCTAGAGATAGCCAGGGTGGTACTAGCGGCTACACCTTC. This gives the protein CSARDSQGGTSGYTF.

This clonotype was counted ten times or more. The V and J genes are TRBV13 and TRBJ2-7; 10 bases are a match to TRBD1. CDR1 and CDR2 (germline): PRHDT, FYEKMQ (reference sequence). The CDR3 runs 14 residues. The V and J ends lost 2 bases and 3 bases, in that order; junction bases with no gene match: 1. CDR3 sequence (DNA): TGTGCCAGCAGCTTAAGGGACAGGGGCTACGAGCAGTACTTC. As protein: CASSLRDRGYEQYF.

This clonotype was found many times. The CDR3 reads CASSLSSLSSYEQYF. CDR3 nucleotide sequence: TGTGCCAGCAGCTTATCGTCCCTTAGCTCCTACGAGCAGTACTTC. V and J are TRBV7-2 and TRBJ2-7; D remains ambiguous. The germline CDR1 and CDR2 sequences are SGHTA and FQGNSA. The V end was cut by 2 bases, the J end by 0 bases, with 11 bases between. This CDR3 spans 15 amino acids.

The chain carries TRBV12-5 and TRBJ2-1, with D maybe TRBD2 (5 bases). The CDR3 consists of 14 residues. Trimming pared 6 bases from V and 2 bases from J, leaving 11 bases between. Germline-derived CDR1 and CDR2 are LGHNT and FRNRAP. The CDR3 bases are TGTGCTAGTGGACTAGAAGGGACCTACAATGAGCAGTTCTTC. It yields the protein CASGLEGTYNEQFF.

This clonotype was seen more than once but under ten times. The gene calls are TRBV12-3 or TRBV12-4 and TRBJ2-3; the D gene is possibly TRBD1 (6 bases). V was clipped by 6 bases and J by 2 bases, with 12 bases between them. The CDR3 covers 14 residues. CDR3 nucleotide sequence: TGTGCCAGCAGCCCACAGGGAATCACAGATACGCAGTATTTT. It codes for CASSPQGITDTQYF.

V usage is TRBV30 and J usage is TRBJ2-3; D gene uncertain. V lost 1 base, J lost 2 bases, and 10 bases lay in between. In germline, CDR1 is GTSNPN, CDR2 SVGIG (reference sequence). The CDR3 contains 14 residues. The CDR3 region has the DNA TGTGCCTGGAGTGACAGACCCTACACAGATACGCAGTATTTT. Translation gives CAWSDRPYTDTQYF.

This clonotype has at least ten counts. The CDR3 sequence is CSAPKGDSGGSDTQYF. CDR3 nucleotides: TGCAGTGCACCGAAAGGCGATTCGGGAGGTTCAGATACGCAGTATTTT. This sequence joins TRBV20-1 and TRBJ2-3, with 7 bases identical to TRBD2. The V and J ends lost 6 bases and 4 bases, in that order; junction bases with no gene match: 16. The CDR3 totals 16 residues. Germline CDR1 DFQATT, CDR2 SNEGSKA (reference sequence).

This clonotype showed up just a few times. The chain couples TRBV5-1 to TRBJ1-1; D remains ambiguous. The CDR3 spans 13 residues. The germline V and J ends were trimmed by 0 bases and 3 bases, with 6 bases remaining between them. CDR1 and CDR2 from the germline V gene are SGHRS and YFSETQ. Here the CDR3 reads CASSLGVDTEAFF. The CDR3, as DNA: TGCGCCAGCAGCTTGGGGGTGGACACTGAAGCTTTCTTT. The full variable domain, its missing parts supplied by reference TRBV5-1 and TRBJ1-1, is KAGVTQTPRYLIKTRGQQVTLSCSPISGHRSVSWYQQTPGQGLQFLFEYFSETQRNKGNFPGRFSGRQFSNSRSEMNVSTLELGDSALYLCASSLGVDTEAFFGQGTRLTVV.

This chain's CDR3 is CAKQGTGTTEAFF. CDR3 sequence (DNA): TGTGCAAAACAGGGGACGGGGACCACTGAAGCTTTCTTT. The V and J genes are TRBV2 and TRBJ1-1, with 7 bases identical to TRBD1. The CDR3 runs to 13 residues. Germline values: CDR1 SNHLY, CDR2 FYNNEI.

The chain links TRBV20-1 to TRBJ2-1; D is undetermined. V was pared by 2 bases and J by 5 bases, with 13 bases between. CDR1 is DFQATT, CDR2 SNEGSKA, per germline (reference sequence). The CDR3 has 14 residues. As DNA, the CDR3 is TGCAGTGCTAGAAGGTTGGGCTATAACAATGAGCAGTTCTTC. Protein: CSARRLGYNNEQFF.

This chain joins TRBV28 and TRBJ2-7, with TRBD2 matching 12 bases. With 3 bases clipped from V and 2 bases from J, the junction kept 5 bases outside the gene matches. Per germline, CDR1 MDHEN and CDR2 SYDVKM. This CDR3 spans 16 amino acids. The CDR3 protein is CASSFPTSGSPYEQYF. The CDR3 DNA reads as TGTGCCAGCAGTTTTCCGACTAGCGGGAGTCCCTACGAGCAGTACTTC.

This clonotype turned up a few times. A much larger clone is a single base away; this may be a read error. The chain recombines TRBV11-2 with TRBJ2-3; TRBD2 matches at 11 bases. Trimming cost V 3 bases and J 1 base; bases outside gene matches: 6. The CDR3 extends over 17 amino acids. Germline CDR1 and CDR2: SGHAT and FQNNGV. The CDR3, as DNA: TGTGCCAGCAGCTTGACACCGGGACTAGCGGGCACAGATACGCAGTATTTT. This codes for CASSLTPGLAGTDTQYF.

V is TRBV12-3 or TRBV12-4 and J is TRBJ1-3; TRBD1 is a possible D gene (5 bases). Trimming pared 6 bases from V and 0 bases from J, leaving 15 bases between. CDR3 length equals 16 residues. CDR3 nucleotide sequence: TGTGCCAGCAGCAGAGGGACTTCCAGCTCTGGAAACACCATATATTTT. Residues: CASSRGTSSSGNTIYF.

V usage is TRBV2 and J usage is TRBJ2-1, with TRBD2 matching over 7 bases. Trimming took 5 bases from V and 15 from J; bases not matched to a gene: 7. The CDR3 is made up of 11 amino acids. Germline CDR1 reads SNHLY; CDR2 reads FYNNEI. The CDR3, as DNA: TGTGCCAGCAGTATCCCGGGAGGTACGTTCTTC. As protein: CASSIPGGTFF.

In regard to this clonotype: Being one base from a much bigger clone, this may be a read error. The chain employs TRBV7-9 and TRBJ2-3; TRBD1 matches 12 bases. There are 15 residues in the CDR3. Germline V CDR1 and CDR2: SEHNR, FQNEAQ (reference sequence). The junction had 9 bases not matched to a gene; V was cut back by 8 bases and J by 6 bases. The CDR3 DNA sequence: TGTGCCAGCTGGGCGGGACAGGGGGCCTGGGATACGCAGTATTTT. Translation: CASWAGQGAWDTQYF. The variable domain in full, completed from reference TRBV7-9 and TRBJ2-3, reads DTGVSQNPRHKITKRGQNVTFRCDPISEHNRLYWYRQTLGQGPEFLTYFQNEAQLEKSRLLSDRFSAERPKGSFSTLEIQRTEQGDSAMYLCASWAGQGAWDTQYFGPGTRLTVL.

There are a few counts of this clonotype. This chain connects TRBV28 to TRBJ2-2; TRBD2 matches at 7 bases. This CDR3 comprises 15 residues. J was trimmed by 5 bases and V by 1 base; bases with no gene match: 4. CDR1 and CDR2 from the germline V gene are MDHEN and SYDVKM. CDR3 loop: CASSLFGGRTGELFF. CDR3 bases: TGTGCCAGCAGTTTATTCGGCGGGAGAACCGGGGAGCTGTTTTTT. Together with reference TRBV28 and TRBJ2-2, the CDR3 gives the full variable domain: DVKVTQSSRYLVKRTGEKVFLECVQDMDHENMFWYRQDPGLGLRLIYFSYDVKMKEKGDIPEGYSVSREKKERFSLILESASTNQTSMYLCASSLFGGRTGELFFGEGSRLTVL.

The chain carries TRBV2 and TRBJ2-2; D gene unclear. This CDR3 has 13 residues. Trimming removed 8 bases from V and 0 bases from J, with 7 bases in between. Germline V gene data show CDR1 as SNHLY and CDR2 as FYNNEI. CDR3 loop: CASWNANTGELFF. The CDR3 DNA reads as TGTGCCAGCTGGAACGCGAACACCGGGGAGCTGTTTTTT.

Concerning this clonotype itself: A single base separates this from a much larger clone, so it may be a read error. The chain links TRBV2 to TRBJ2-7; maybe TRBD2 (6 bases). Germline V lookup: CDR1 SNHLY, CDR2 FYNNEI. The CDR3 runs 14 residues. V was cut by 4 bases and J by 6 bases, with 16 bases left in between. The CDR3 spells CASSGSSLEGEQYF. The CDR3 DNA follows: TGTGCCAGCAGTGGATCGTCCCTGGAGGGCGAGCAGTACTTC.

This clonotype has at least ten counts. V usage is TRBV10-3 and J usage is TRBJ2-5; 9 bases map to TRBD1. Germline CDR1 is ENHRY and CDR2 is SYGVKD. This CDR3 is built from 14 residues. With V trimmed by 5 bases and J by 4 bases, 5 bases remained unmatched. The CDR3 DNA sequence: TGTGCCATCAGTTCTGGGACAGGGCGAGAGACCCAGTACTTC. Protein product: CAISSGTGRETQYF.

The sample holds many counts of this clonotype. This chain connects TRBV20-1 to TRBJ1-6; 8 nucleotides agree with TRBD1. Germline V gene data show CDR1 as DFQATT and CDR2 as SNEGSKA (reference sequence). With V trimmed by 6 bases and J by 10 bases, 8 bases remained unmatched. CDR3 length: 13 amino acids. CDR3: CSAPDRDGSPLHF. DNA for the CDR3: TGCAGTGCCCCGGACAGGGATGGGTCACCCCTCCACTTT.

The sample holds many counts of this clonotype. The V gene is TRBV7-9, the J gene TRBJ2-7; tentatively, D is TRBD2 (6 bases). CDR3 length equals 16 residues. V lost 5 bases and J lost 2, with 19 bases in between. Germline V CDR1 and CDR2: SEHNR, FQNEAQ (reference sequence). The chain's CDR3 is CASSPGGLARPYEQYF. For the CDR3, the DNA is TGTGCCAGCAGCCCCGGGGGATTAGCGAGACCCTACGAGCAGTACTTC. The variable domain in full, completed from reference TRBV7-9 and TRBJ2-7, reads DTGVSQNPRHKITKRGQNVTFRCDPISEHNRLYWYRQTLGQGPEFLTYFQNEAQLEKSRLLSDRFSAERPKGSFSTLEIQRTEQGDSAMYLCASSPGGLARPYEQYFGPGTRLTVT.

The chain has TRBV10-3 and TRBJ2-7; 7 nucleotides line up with TRBD2. The CDR3 totals 16 residues. CDR1 and CDR2 from the germline V gene are ENHRY and SYGVKD. Unmatched junction bases numbered 5, after V lost 0 bases and J lost 0 bases. The CDR3 region has the DNA TGTGCCATCAGTGAGTCGAGGAGCGGGGCCTCCTACGAGCAGTACTTC. It specifies CAISESRSGASYEQYF.

The chain has TRBV19 and TRBJ2-6; 10 bases line up with TRBD2. Germline values: CDR1 LNHDA, CDR2 SQIVND (reference sequence). The junction had 18 bases not matched to a gene; V was cut back by 3 bases and J by 1 base. The CDR3 has 22 residues. This CDR3 reads CASSMSRWASGSPQSGANVLTF. Here the CDR3 DNA reads TGTGCCAGTAGTATGTCCCGGTGGGCTAGCGGGAGTCCCCAGTCTGGGGCCAACGTCCTGACTTTC.

V and J are TRBV6-2 or TRBV6-3 and TRBJ2-7, with 13 bases fitting TRBD2. Germline V gene sequence: CDR1 MNHEY, CDR2 SVGEGT. Losses at the gene ends were 5 bases for V and 2 bases for J; bases not matched to a gene: 15. The CDR3 totals 19 residues. The CDR3 region is CASSKTGREGLAGPYEQYF. CDR3 coding DNA: TGTGCCAGCAGTAAAACAGGGCGCGAGGGACTAGCGGGACCCTACGAGCAGTACTTC.

The gene calls are TRBV20-1 and TRBJ2-7, with 10 bases that match TRBD2. The CDR3 sequence is 16 residues long. Germline CDR1 DFQATT, CDR2 SNEGSKA (reference sequence). With 1 base clipped from V and 0 bases from J, the junction kept 6 bases outside the gene matches. DNA for the CDR3: TGCAGTGCTAGAGGGACTAGCGGAGTAGTCTCCTACGAGCAGTACTTC. Its translation is CSARGTSGVVSYEQYF.

This clonotype has a count of ten or more. The gene calls are TRBV6-1 and TRBJ2-7, with D perhaps TRBD1 or TRBD2 (5 bases each). The CDR3 totals 21 residues. CDR1 is MNHNS, CDR2 SASEGT, per germline. Trimming shortened V by 5 bases and J by 1 base, and 33 bases separated the two germline ends. The CDR3 region has the DNA TGTGCCAGCAGTTCATATATACCCAATCTCGGGACCGACCACATTTCCTACGAGCAGTACTTC. Translating gives CASSSYIPNLGTDHISYEQYF.

This clonotype was counted ten times or more. V and J are TRBV29-1 and TRBJ2-3; a weak D match, TRBD2 (6 bases). Germline V gene sequence: CDR1 SQVTM, CDR2 ANQGSEA. Trimming left V 3 bases short and J 2 bases short, with 18 bases between. The CDR3 is 16 amino acids. The CDR3 DNA sequence: TGCAGCGTTGATAAGCGGGCCTTCTCCTACACAGATACGCAGTATTTT. Translating it yields CSVDKRAFSYTDTQYF.

The chain links TRBV6-1 to TRBJ2-1, with 10 nucleotides matching TRBD1. CDR3 length equals 13 residues. Germline V CDR1 and CDR2: MNHNS, SASEGT. J lost 9 bases, V lost 6 bases, and 5 bases had no gene match. This chain's CDR3 is CASSRDRGVEQFF. CDR3 DNA: TGTGCCAGCAGCCGGGACAGGGGCGTTGAGCAGTTCTTC.

This clonotype occurred many times. This chain connects TRBV15 to TRBJ1-1; D ambiguous. The germline V gene has CDR1 LNHNV and CDR2 YYDKDF (reference sequence). Trimming cost V 6 bases and J 5 bases, with 13 bases left between them. This CDR3 has 13 residues. The CDR3 region is CATRSSDQTEAFF. The CDR3 DNA is TGTGCCACCAGAAGTTCGGACCAAACTGAAGCTTTCTTT.

By share of the sample, this clonotype is medium-sized. The V call is TRBV6-2 or TRBV6-3, the J call TRBJ2-1; 11 nucleotides line up with TRBD2. From germline, CDR1 is MNHEY and CDR2 SVGEGT. This CDR3 is built from 15 residues. Losses at the gene ends were 6 bases for V and 6 bases for J; bases not matched to a gene: 7. The CDR3 region is CASSFLAGGPNEQFF. CDR3 in DNA: TGTGCCAGCAGCTTCCTAGCGGGAGGTCCCAATGAGCAGTTCTTC.

This clonotype occurred many times. The chain is built from TRBV6-2 or TRBV6-3 and TRBJ1-2; 7 nucleotides match TRBD1. Trimming removed 6 bases from V and 0 bases from J; junction bases left unmatched: 1. The CDR3 is 13 amino acids. Germline V gives CDR1 MNHEY, CDR2 SVGEGT. CDR3 DNA sequence: TGTGCCAGCAGAGGGACAGCTAACTATGGCTACACCTTC. This codes for CASRGTANYGYTF.